This T cell receptor beta chain was sequenced for a study of technical replicates of blood from several donors. Profiling relied on immunoSEQ multiplex PCR, and the TCRdb table lists in-frame clones only, not all of them. The repertoire holds tens of thousands of clones, with around nine tenths as singletons. The V segment lost 3 bases and the J segment 3 bases; nucleotides outside the gene matches: 4. CDR3 length: 14 residues. CDR1 and CDR2 from the germline V gene are SNHLY and FYNNEI. Sequenced: T cells isolated from PBMCs. The TCR was taken from a human donor in good health. The rearrangement links TRBV2 to TRBJ1-1; TRBD1 matches 7 bases. Written as DNA, the CDR3 is TGTGCCAGCAGTGACCGGCAGGGGGACACTGAAGCTTTCTTT. Protein: CASSDRQGDTEAFF.